This TCR beta chain was identified during a study of T cells in Graves' hyperthyroidism and ophthalmopathy. Using RNA transcripts as the source, TCR beta CDR3 regions were amplified. Using the HTBI primer set, a first-round RT-PCR was run on the TCR CDR3. In TCRdb, the multiplex PCR reads were re-called with MiXCR into one record per CDR3 protein. The sample consists of more than 500,000 distinct CDR3 sequences, 14% of them appearing once. The CDR3 spans 13 residues. Deletions cut 0 bases from V and 4 bases from J, with 9 bases between. Germline CDR1 reads SQVTM; CDR2 reads ANQGSEA. V gene TRBV29-1 combines with J gene TRBJ2-5, with a weak D call TRBD2 (5 bases). The TCR originated in a woman between 35 and 50 years old with Graves' hyperthyroidism. What was sequenced was blood. CDR3 residues: CSVEDQGRETQYF. The CDR3 nucleotides read TGCAGCGTTGAAGACCAAGGGAGAGAGACCCAGTACTTC.